Described below is a single T cell receptor beta chain sequence and its context. The method was immunoSEQ multiplex PCR; TCRdb's version includes in-frame clones alone and lacks a portion of them. This sample has 100,000 to 150,000 clones; 88% occur once, and the top ten carry roughly 0.94%. V lost 3 bases, J lost 7 bases, and 25 bases lay in between. The length of the CDR3 is 17 residues. Looked up from germline, CDR1 is MNHEY and CDR2 is SVGEGT. This specimen belongs to a study of blood T cell repertoires in COVID-19. Study-wide context: Spain, Italy and the United States supplied samples that represented acute and convalescent COVID-19. PBMCs, B-cell-depleted T cells, or T cells provided the cDNA or gDNA that made up the material.

The receptor's source is a woman aged 50 to 60 with active or convalescent COVID-19. The sample taken for sequencing was peripheral blood. The rearrangement links TRBV6-2 or TRBV6-3 to TRBJ2-7; maybe TRBD1 (8 bases). The CDR3 loop reads CASSYKQGGTDRGEQYF. The CDR3 region has the DNA TGTGCCAGCAGTTATAAACAGGGGGGGACGGACCGAGGGGAGCAGTACTTC.